This TCR beta chain was found in a study of Graves' ophthalmopathy and Graves' hyperthyroidism. Patients newly diagnosed with hyperthyroidism, under 2 months' duration, were aged 18 to 65, the study reports. Study-wide findings and caveats: For separating ophthalmopathy from stable hyperthyroidism, a 13-signature model gave 85% to 90% sensitivity and 80% to 84% specificity.

Amplification of TCR beta CDR3 regions used RNA transcripts. A first-round RT-PCR used HTBI primers, followed by a second-round multiplex PCR. TCRdb re-analysed the multiplex PCR reads in MiXCR, keeping a single row per CDR3 protein. The sample has 24,000 or so distinct CDR3 sequences, approximately 48% seen once. Trimming took 5 bases from V and 2 from J; bases not matched to a gene: 13. The CDR3 spans 17 residues. Germline V gene data show CDR1 as MNHEY and CDR2 as SVGAGI. Note on this clonotype: Its antigen remains unidentified.

This sequence originates from an adult woman with stable Graves' hyperthyroidism. The chain carries TRBV6-5 and TRBJ2-3; 7 bases line up with TRBD1. Material for sequencing was peripheral blood. The chain's CDR3 is CASSISGDSRLTDTQYF. DNA of the CDR3: TGTGCCAGCAGTATATCAGGGGACAGCCGACTCACAGATACGCAGTATTTT.